This T cell receptor beta chain was recovered during a study of CXCR3-negative and CXCR3-positive naive CD8 T cells. Overall study: Each library held about 1.5 +/- 0.3 million TRB reads, approximately 140 million in total.

Study-level results: Memory CD8+ cells had much lower diversity, and both naive subsets had comparably high diversity. TRBV-TRBJ usage matched between naive CXCR3-negative and CXCR3-positive cells but not between memory cells. PBMCs showed partially decreased CXCR3 expression after cryopreservation, and most assays used fresh PBMCs.

For this clonotype: Antigen specificity is unknown.

The TRB cDNA libraries were prepared by 5' RACE with UMI labels. TCRdb reprocessed the 5' RACE reads and keeps a single row for each CDR3 protein, giving no DNA. This sample's table has approximately 37,000 distinct CDR3 sequences. Sample: memory CD8+ T cells from blood. This clonotype was sampled from a human donor in good health. Some clones in this sample may be carry-over from other donors' samples.

This CDR3 reads CSASREYGAFF. The chain recombines TRBV20-1 with TRBJ1-1; the TCRdb D gene call, TRBD1, has no DNA to confirm it. Germline lookup yields CDR1 DFQATT and CDR2 SNEGSKA (reference sequence). The CDR3 covers 11 residues.